This T cell receptor (beta chain) was sequenced for a study of blood T cell repertoires in COVID-19. Concerning this clone: Additional DNA sequences in this sample encode the identical CDR3.

CDR1 and CDR2 (germline): SNHLY, FYNNEI. This CDR3 has 13 amino acids. The germline V and J ends were trimmed by 4 bases and 2 bases, with 8 bases remaining between them. TCRdb's copy holds only in-frame clones and misses some; the assay was immunoSEQ multiplex PCR. The sample carries about 270,000 clones, more than 75% recorded once. Participants were aged about 18 to 100 years, lived in under 30 US areas, and enrolled virtually. V gene TRBV2 combines with J gene TRBJ1-1; D not certain. The sequenced sample was PBMCs or T cells enriched from blood (not recorded which). The source is a woman aged 40 to 50 with acute COVID-19. The CDR3 DNA follows: TGTGCCAGCAGTGGGGAGGTTAACACTGAAGCTTTCTTT. Its translation is CASSGEVNTEAFF.